What follows is one T cell receptor (beta chain) and its context. Its antigen is as yet unknown. These data come from a study of blood T cells in healthy people across ages. The study's findings and limits: Unknown donor CMV status possibly confounded expanded clonotype changes. Significant beta diversity loss was already apparent by age approximately 38, declining roughly linearly.

Donors were healthy Caucasian individuals from Russia aged roughly 6 to 90. The CDR3 extends over 15 amino acids. Trimming cost V 0 bases and J 3 bases, with 12 bases left between them. CDR1 is MNHEY and CDR2 is SVGAGI in the germline V gene. A second about 7 to 11 cycle PCR used barcoded and J-beta primers. MiXCR, run by TCRdb on the 5' RACE reads, gives a single entry per CDR3 protein. The sample holds 1,300,000 or so distinct CDR3 sequences, 59% seen once. The source of this sequence is a man younger than 35 in good health. Sequencing input: blood. The chain combines TRBV6-5 with TRBJ2-7, with D possibly matching TRBD1 (5 bases). CDR3 nucleotides: TGTGCCAGCAGTTACTCGGGATCAGGGAACTACGAGCAGTACTTC. Translation: CASSYSGSGNYEQYF.